The T cell receptor beta chain under discussion was sequenced for a study of CD8+CD57+ T cells in acquired aplastic anemia. The CDR3 has 14 residues. Trimming removed 1 base from V and 3 bases from J, with 12 bases in between. Germline V gives CDR1 SQVTM, CDR2 ANQGSEA. TCR beta VDJ and CDR3 were profiled, and genomic DNA was the template. TCRdb itself ran the reads through MiXCR, one entry per CDR3 protein. The table shows approximately 50,000 distinct CDR3 sequences, with about 78% occurring only once. The sequenced material came from sorted CD4+, CD8+, or CD8+CD57+ T cells (not recorded which) from PBMCs. This receptor was taken from a human donor in good health, serving as a control. The chain is built from TRBV29-1 and TRBJ1-2; D is unresolved. The DNA of the CDR3 is TGCAGCGTTGAAGGCAGAGGGCAGGACTATGGCTACACCTTC. This gives the protein CSVEGRGQDYGYTF.